This T cell receptor (beta chain) was identified during a study of blood T cell repertoires in COVID-19. Study in general: T cells, B-cell-depleted T cells, or PBMCs provided the cDNA or gDNA that served as material.

Profiled with immunoSEQ multiplex PCR; TCRdb holds only in-frame clones, not every one. This table has fewer than 250,000 clones, 89% appearing once. Germline CDR1 reads LGHDT; CDR2 reads YNNKEL (reference sequence). The junction had 5 bases not matched to a gene; V was cut back by 4 bases and J by 4 bases. This CDR3 region has 15 residues. The chain joins TRBV3-1 (or the pseudogene TRBV3-2) to TRBJ1-4; 8 bases agree with TRBD1. The sequence came from a man aged 55 to 69 who had recovered from COVID-19. Sequencing was carried out using peripheral blood. The CDR3 DNA follows: TGTGCCAGCAGCCTCCGACAGGGGCTTAATGAAAAACTGTTTTTT. Amino acids: CASSLRQGLNEKLFF.